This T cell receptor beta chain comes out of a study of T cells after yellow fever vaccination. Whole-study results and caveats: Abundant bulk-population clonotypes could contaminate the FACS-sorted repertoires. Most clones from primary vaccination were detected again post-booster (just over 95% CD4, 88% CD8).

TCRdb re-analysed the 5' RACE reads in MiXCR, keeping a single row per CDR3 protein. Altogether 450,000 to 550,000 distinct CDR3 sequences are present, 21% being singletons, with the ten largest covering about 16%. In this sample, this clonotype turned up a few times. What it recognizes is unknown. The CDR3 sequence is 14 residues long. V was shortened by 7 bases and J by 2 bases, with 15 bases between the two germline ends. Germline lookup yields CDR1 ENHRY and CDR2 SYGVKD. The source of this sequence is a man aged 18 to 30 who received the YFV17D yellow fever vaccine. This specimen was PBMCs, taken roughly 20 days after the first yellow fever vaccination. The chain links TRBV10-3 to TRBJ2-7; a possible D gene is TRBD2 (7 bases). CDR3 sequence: CAIKSGGFTYEQYF. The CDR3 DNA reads TGTGCCATCAAGTCGGGGGGCTTCACCTACGAGCAGTACTTC.